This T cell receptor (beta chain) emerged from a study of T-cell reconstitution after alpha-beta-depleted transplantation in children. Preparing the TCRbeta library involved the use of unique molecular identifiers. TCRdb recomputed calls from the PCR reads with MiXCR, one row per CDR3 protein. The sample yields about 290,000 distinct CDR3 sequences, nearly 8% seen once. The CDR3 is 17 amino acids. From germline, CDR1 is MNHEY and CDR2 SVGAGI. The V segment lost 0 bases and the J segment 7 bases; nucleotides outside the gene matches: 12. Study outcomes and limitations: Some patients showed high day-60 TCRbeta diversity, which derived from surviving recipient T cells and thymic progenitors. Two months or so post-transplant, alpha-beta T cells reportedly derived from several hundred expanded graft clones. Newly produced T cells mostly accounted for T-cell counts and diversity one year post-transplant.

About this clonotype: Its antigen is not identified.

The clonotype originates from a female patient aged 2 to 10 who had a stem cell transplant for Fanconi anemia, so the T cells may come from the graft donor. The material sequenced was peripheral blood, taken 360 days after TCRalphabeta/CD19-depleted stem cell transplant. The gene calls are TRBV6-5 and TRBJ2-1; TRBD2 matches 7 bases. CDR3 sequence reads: CASSYSTWTRGRNEQFF. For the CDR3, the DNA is TGTGCCAGCAGTTACTCCACGTGGACTAGGGGCCGGAATGAGCAGTTCTTC.